This T cell receptor beta chain was identified in a study of shared clonotypes between healthy human individuals. There are a few counts of this clone. In the naive CD8 group, cells lacked CD45RO and were positively selected for CCR7, so terminally differentiated effector memory CD45RA+ cells were left out. The germline V gene has CDR1 MNHEY and CDR2 SVGAGI. This CDR3 is 14 amino acids long. The V end was cut by 5 bases, the J end by 0 bases, with 10 bases between. Samples underwent the assay at deep level. Libraries were prepared by immunoSEQ multiplex PCR; TCRdb keeps only in-frame clonotypes and omits some of them. The sample lists about 580,000 clones, 95% to 98% occurring once.

This TCR was sampled from a man aged 25-40 years in good health. This chain uses TRBV6-5 with TRBJ1-1; D perhaps matches TRBD1 (5 bases). Material: naive CD8+ T cells sorted from blood. CDR3 in amino acids: CASSPQGLNTEAFF. In nucleotides, the CDR3 is TGTGCCAGCAGTCCCCAGGGATTGAACACTGAAGCTTTCTTT.